This T cell receptor beta chain was identified in a study of T cell repertoires in cytomegalovirus infection. As concerns this clonotype: As yet, its antigen is unknown.

One entry per CDR3 protein results from TCRdb running MiXCR on the reads. This sample carries about 480,000 distinct CDR3 sequences, about 33% of them seen once, and the ten largest clones take about 17%. The CDR3 consists of 14 residues. Trimming shortened V by 4 bases and J by 3 bases, and 12 bases separated the two germline ends. The germline V gene has CDR1 SGHVS and CDR2 FNYEAQ. This sequence originates from a human donor in good health (CMV status not recorded). Some clones in this sample may be carry-over from other donors' samples. The source was cultured PBMCs, collected from culture after CMV antigen stimulation. V usage is TRBV7-6 and J usage is TRBJ1-2; D is possibly TRBD1 (6 bases). The CDR3: CASSSQGNDYGYTF. CDR3 coding DNA: TGTGCCAGCAGCTCGCAGGGGAACGACTATGGCTACACCTTC.